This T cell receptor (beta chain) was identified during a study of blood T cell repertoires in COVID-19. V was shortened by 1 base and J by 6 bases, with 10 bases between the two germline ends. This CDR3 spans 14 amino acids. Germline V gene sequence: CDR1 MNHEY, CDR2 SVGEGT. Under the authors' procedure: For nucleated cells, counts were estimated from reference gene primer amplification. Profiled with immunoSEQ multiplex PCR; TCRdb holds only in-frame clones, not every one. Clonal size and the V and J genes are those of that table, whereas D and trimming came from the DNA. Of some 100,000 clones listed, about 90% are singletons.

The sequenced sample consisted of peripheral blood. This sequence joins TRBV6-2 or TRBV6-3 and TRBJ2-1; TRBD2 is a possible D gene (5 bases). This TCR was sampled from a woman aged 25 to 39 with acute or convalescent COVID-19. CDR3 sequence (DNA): TGTGCCAGCAGTTACTTCGGACTGTCCAATGAGCAGTTCTTC. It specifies CASSYFGLSNEQFF.